This T cell receptor beta chain emerged from a study of blood T cell repertoires in COVID-19. Source study methods: Estimation of nucleated cell counts was performed using reference gene primer amplification. The assay was immunoSEQ multiplex PCR, and TCRdb's table has in-frame clones only and misses some. The D gene and trimming were derived from the DNA, and the V and J assignments and clone size from that table. The table lists 70,000 to 90,000 clones, roughly four fifths of them singletons. The CDR3 is 14 residues long. V gave up 0 bases and J gave up 9 bases, with 9 bases separating them. Germline V lookup: CDR1 LGHNA, CDR2 YNFKEQ.

This TCR derives from a woman older than 75 with acute or convalescent COVID-19. The specimen sequenced was peripheral blood. V gene TRBV4-2 combines with J gene TRBJ1-6; D is unresolved. The CDR3 loop is CASSQDGRASPLHF. CDR3 DNA: TGTGCCAGCAGCCAAGATGGGAGGGCTTCACCCCTCCACTTT.